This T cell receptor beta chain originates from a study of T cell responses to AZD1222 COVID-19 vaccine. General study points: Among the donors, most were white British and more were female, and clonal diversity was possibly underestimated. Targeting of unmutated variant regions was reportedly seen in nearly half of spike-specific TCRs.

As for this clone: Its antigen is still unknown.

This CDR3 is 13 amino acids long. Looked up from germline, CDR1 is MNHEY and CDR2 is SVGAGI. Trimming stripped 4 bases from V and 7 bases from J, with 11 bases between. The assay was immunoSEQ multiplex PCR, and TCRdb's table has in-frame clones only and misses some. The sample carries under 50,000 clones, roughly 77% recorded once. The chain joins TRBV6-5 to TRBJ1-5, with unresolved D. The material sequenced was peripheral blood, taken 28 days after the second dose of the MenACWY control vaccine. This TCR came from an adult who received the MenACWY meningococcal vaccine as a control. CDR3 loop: CASSWEPGQPQHF. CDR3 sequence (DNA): TGTGCCAGCAGTTGGGAGCCTGGGCAGCCCCAGCATTTT.